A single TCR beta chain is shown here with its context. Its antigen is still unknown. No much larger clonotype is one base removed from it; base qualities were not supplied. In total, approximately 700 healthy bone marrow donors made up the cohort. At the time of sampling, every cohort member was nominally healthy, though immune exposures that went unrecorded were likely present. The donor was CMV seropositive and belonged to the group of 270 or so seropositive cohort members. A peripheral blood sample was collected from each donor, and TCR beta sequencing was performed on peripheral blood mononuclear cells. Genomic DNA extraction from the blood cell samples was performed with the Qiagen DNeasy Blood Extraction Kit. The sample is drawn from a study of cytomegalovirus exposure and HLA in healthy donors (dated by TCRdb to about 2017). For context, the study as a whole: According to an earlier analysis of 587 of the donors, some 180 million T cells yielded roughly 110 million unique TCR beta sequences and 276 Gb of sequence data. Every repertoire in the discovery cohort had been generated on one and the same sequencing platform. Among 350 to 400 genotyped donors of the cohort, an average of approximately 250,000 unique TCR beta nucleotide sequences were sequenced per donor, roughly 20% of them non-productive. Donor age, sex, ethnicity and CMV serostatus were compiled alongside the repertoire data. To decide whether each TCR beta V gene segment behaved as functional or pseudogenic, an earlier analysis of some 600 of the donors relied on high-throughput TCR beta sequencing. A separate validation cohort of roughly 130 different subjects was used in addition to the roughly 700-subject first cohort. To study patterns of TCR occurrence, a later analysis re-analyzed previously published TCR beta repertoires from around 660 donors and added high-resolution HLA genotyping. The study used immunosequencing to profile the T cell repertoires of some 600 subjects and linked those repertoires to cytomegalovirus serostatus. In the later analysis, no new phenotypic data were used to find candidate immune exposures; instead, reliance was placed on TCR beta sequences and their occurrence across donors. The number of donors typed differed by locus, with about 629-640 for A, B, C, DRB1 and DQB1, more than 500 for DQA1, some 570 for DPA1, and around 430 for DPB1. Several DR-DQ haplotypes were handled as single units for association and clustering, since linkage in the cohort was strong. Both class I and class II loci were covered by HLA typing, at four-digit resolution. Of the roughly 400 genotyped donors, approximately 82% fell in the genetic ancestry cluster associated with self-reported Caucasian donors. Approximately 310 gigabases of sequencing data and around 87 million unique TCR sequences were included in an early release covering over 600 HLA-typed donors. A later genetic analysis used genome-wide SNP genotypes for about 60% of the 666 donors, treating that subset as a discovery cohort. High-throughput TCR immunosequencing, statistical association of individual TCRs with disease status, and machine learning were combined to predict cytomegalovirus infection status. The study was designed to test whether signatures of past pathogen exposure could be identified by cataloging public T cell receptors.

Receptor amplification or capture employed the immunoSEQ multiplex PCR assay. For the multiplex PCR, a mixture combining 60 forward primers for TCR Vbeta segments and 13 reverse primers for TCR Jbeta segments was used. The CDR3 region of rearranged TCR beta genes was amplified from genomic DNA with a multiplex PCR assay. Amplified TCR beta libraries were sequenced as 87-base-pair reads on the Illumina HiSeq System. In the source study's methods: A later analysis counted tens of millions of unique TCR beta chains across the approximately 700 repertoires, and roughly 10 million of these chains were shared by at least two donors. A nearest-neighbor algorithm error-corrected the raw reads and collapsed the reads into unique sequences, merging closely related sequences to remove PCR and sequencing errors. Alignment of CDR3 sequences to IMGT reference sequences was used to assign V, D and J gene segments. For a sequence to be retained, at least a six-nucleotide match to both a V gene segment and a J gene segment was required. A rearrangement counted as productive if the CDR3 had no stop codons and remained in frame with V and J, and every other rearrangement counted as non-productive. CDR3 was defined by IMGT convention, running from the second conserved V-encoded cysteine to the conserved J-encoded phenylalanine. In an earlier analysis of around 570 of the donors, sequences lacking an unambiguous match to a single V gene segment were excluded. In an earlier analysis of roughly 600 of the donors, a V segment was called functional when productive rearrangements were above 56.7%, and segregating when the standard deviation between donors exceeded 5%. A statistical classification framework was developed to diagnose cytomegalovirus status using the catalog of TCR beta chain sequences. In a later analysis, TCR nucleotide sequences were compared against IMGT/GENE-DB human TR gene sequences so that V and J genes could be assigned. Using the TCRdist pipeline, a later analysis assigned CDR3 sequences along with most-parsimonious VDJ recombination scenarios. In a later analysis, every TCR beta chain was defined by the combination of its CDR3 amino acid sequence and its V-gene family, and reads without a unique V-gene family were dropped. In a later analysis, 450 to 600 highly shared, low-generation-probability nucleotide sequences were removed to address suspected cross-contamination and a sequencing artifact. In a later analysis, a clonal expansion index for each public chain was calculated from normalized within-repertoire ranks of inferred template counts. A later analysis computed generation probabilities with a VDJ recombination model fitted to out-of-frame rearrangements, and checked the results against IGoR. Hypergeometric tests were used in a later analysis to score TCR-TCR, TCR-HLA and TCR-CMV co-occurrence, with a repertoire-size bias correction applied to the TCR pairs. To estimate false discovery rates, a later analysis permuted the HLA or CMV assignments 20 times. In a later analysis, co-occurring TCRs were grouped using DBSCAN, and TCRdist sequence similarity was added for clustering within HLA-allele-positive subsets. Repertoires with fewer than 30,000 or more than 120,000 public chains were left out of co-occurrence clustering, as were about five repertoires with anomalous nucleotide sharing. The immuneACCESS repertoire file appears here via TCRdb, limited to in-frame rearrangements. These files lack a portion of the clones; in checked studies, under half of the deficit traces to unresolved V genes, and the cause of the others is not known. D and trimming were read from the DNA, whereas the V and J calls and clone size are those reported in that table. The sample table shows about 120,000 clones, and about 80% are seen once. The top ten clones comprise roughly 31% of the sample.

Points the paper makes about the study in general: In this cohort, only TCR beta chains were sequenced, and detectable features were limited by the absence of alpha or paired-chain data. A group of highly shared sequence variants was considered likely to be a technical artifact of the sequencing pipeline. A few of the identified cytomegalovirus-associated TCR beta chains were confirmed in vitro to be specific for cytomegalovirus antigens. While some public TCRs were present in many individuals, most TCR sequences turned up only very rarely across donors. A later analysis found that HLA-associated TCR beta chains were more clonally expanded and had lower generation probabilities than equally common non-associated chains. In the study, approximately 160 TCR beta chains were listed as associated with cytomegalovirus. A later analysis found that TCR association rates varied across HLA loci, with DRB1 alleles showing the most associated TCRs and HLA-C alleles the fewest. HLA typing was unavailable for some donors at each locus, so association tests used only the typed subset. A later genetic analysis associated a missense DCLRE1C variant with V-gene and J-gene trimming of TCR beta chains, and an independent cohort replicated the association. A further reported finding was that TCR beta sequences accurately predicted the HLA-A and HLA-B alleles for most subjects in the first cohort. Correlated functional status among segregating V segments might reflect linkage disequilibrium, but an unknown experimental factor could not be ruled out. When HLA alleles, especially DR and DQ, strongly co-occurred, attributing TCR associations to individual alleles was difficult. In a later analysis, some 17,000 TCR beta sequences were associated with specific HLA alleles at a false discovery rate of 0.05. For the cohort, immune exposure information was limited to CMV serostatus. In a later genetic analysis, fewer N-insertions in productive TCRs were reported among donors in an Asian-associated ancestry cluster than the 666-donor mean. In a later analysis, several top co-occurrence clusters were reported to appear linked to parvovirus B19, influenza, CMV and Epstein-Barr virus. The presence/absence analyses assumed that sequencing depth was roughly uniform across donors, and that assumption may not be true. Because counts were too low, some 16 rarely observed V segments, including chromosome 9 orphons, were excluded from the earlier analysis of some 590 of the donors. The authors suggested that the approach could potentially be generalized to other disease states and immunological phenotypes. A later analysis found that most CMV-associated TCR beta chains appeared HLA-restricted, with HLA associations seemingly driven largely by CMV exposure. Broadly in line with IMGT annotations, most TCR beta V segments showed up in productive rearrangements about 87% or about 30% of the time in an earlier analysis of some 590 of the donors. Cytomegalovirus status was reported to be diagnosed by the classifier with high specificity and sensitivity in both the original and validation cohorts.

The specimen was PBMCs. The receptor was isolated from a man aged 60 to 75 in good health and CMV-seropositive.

In nucleotides, the sequence is TGTGCCAGCAGGGGGGGTCCCTACACAGATACGCAGTATTTT. Its coded protein is CASRGGPYTDTQYF. The chain employs TRBV28 and TRBJ2-3; TRBD2 is a weak D gene call, 6 bases matching. V and J are truncated by 6 bases and 2 bases respectively, leaving an intervening sequence of 12 bases. CDR1 and CDR2 were assigned from the germline V gene as MDHEN and SYDVKM. The CDR3 measures 14 amino acids from cysteine to phenylalanine. The only DNA kept is the CDR3, 42 bases in frame from the first base.